Below are 14 T cell receptor beta chains sequenced from a single sample in a study of T cells in Graves' hyperthyroidism and ophthalmopathy. Amplification of TCR beta CDR3 regions used RNA as the template. The study used the HTBI primer set for a first-round RT-PCR of the TCR CDR3. Using its own MiXCR run on the multiplex PCR reads, TCRdb lists one record per CDR3 protein. The data show some 300,000 distinct CDR3 sequences, with around 13% seen just once and roughly 7.7% held by the top ten. The sample taken for sequencing was blood. Receptor source: a woman between 40 and 55 years old with Graves' hyperthyroidism.

This clonotype was found many times. The chain employs TRBV24-1 and TRBJ2-1; 16 positions agree with TRBD2. CDR3 length: 16 residues. Germline V gene sequence: CDR1 KGHDR, CDR2 SFDVKD. V shed 4 bases and J 7 bases; nucleotides not matched to a gene: 3. In nucleotides, the CDR3 is TGTGCCACCAGTGACCAGGGACTAGCGGGAGGGAATGAGCAGTTCTTC. Translation: CATSDQGLAGGNEQFF.

The sample holds many counts of this clonotype. DNA for the CDR3: TGCAGTGTCACTCCGGCCCTCGGGATCGGGACTAGTAGGGCAGATACGCAGTATTTT. Translation: CSVTPALGIGTSRADTQYF. The genes are TRBV20-1 and TRBJ2-3; 8 nucleotides line up with TRBD2. Trimming took 7 bases from V and 4 from J; bases not matched to a gene: 25. Germline CDR1 is DFQATT and CDR2 is SNEGSKA (reference sequence). The CDR3 length is 19 residues.

This clonotype was detected ten times or more. CDR3 sequence: CLTTGLYGYTF. The CDR3 DNA reads TGTTTAACGACGGGTCTCTATGGCTACACCTTC. The rearrangement links TRBV2 to TRBJ1-2; no clear D gene. Germline V gene sequence: CDR1 SNHLY, CDR2 FYNNEI. The CDR3 has 11 amino acids.

This clonotype was seen many times. J is TRBJ2-7 and V is TRBV7-9; no firm D call. V was pared by 4 bases and J by 4 bases, with 8 bases between. Germline V gives CDR1 SEHNR, CDR2 FQNEAQ (reference sequence). The CDR3 has 12 amino acids. CDR3 in amino acids: CASSSSGYEQYF. The CDR3 DNA is TGTGCCAGCAGCTCGTCTGGGTACGAGCAGTACTTC.

The rearrangement links TRBV18 to TRBJ1-5; possible D gene TRBD1, 5 bases. V lost 6 bases and J lost 4, with 10 bases in between. The CDR3 runs to 13 residues. Germline V lookup: CDR1 KGHSH, CDR2 LQKENI. The CDR3 loop reads CASSPTENQPQHF. The CDR3 coding sequence is TGTGCCAGCTCGCCGACAGAAAATCAGCCCCAGCATTTT. The variable domain in full, completed from reference TRBV18 and TRBJ1-5, reads NAGVMQNPRHLVRRRGQEARLRCSPMKGHSHVYWYRQLPEEGLKFMVYLQKENIIDESGMPKERFSAEFPKEGPSILRIQQVVRGDSAAYFCASSPTENQPQHFGDGTRLSIL.

This clonotype was seen repeatedly, ten times or more. The chain employs TRBV5-4 and TRBJ2-3, with no clear D. Germline values: CDR1 SGHNT, CDR2 YYREEE (reference sequence). V was pared by 3 bases and J by 3 bases, with 14 bases between. The CDR3 is made up of 15 amino acids. In DNA, the CDR3 is TGTGCCAGCAGCTCGAGATCGGCAGAAACAGATACGCAGTATTTT. It codes for CASSSRSAETDTQYF.

This clonotype was picked up many times. The chain combines TRBV29-1 with TRBJ2-7, with D perhaps matching TRBD1 or TRBD2 (5 bases each). Trimming removed 3 bases from V and 4 bases from J, with 10 bases in between. CDR1 SQVTM and CDR2 ANQGSEA come from the germline V gene. There are 12 residues in the CDR3. As DNA, the CDR3 is TGCAGCGTTGATTGGGGGTCGTACGAGCAGTACTTC. It encodes CSVDWGSYEQYF.

Many counts were recorded for this clonotype. The DNA of the CDR3 is TGTGCCACCCACCCCACTACTAGCACAGATACGCAGTATTTT. This gives the protein CATHPTTSTDTQYF. The V gene is TRBV6-1, the J gene TRBJ2-3; D is uncertain. V was shortened by 10 bases and J by 0 bases, with 14 bases between the two germline ends. This CDR3 comprises 14 residues. Germline V CDR1 and CDR2: MNHNS, SASEGT.

The chain employs TRBV6-1 and TRBJ1-1; D gene uncertain. Germline CDR1 is MNHNS and CDR2 is SASEGT. V lost 6 bases and J 1 base, leaving 15 bases between the germline ends. The CDR3 contains 15 residues. This CDR3 reads CASRGPGVGNTEAFF. Written as DNA, the CDR3 is TGTGCCAGCAGAGGCCCGGGAGTGGGGAACACTGAAGCTTTCTTT.

The V call is TRBV24-1, the J call TRBJ2-7; D is perhaps TRBD1 (5 bases). CDR3 size: 12 residues. Looked up from germline, CDR1 is KGHDR and CDR2 is SFDVKD. V was pared by 3 bases and J by 3 bases, with 5 bases between. Written as DNA, the CDR3 is TGTGCCACCAGTGATCAGGGCTACGAGCAGTACTTC. The encoded protein is CATSDQGYEQYF.

This clonotype has ten or more counts. This chain connects TRBV7-9 to TRBJ1-1, with D unresolved. This CDR3 comprises 12 residues. V lost 4 bases, J lost 5 bases, and 8 bases lay in between. CDR1 is SEHNR, CDR2 FQNEAQ, per germline (reference sequence). DNA for the CDR3: TGTGCCAGCAGCTCTCGTAAAACTGAAGCTTTCTTT. As protein: CASSSRKTEAFF.

This clonotype was counted ten times or more. This chain uses TRBV6-2 or TRBV6-3 with TRBJ2-7; 9 nucleotides line up with TRBD2. V lost 6 bases and J lost 5; bases outside the gene matches: 5. Germline V gives CDR1 MNHEY, CDR2 SVGEGT. There are 13 residues in the CDR3. CDR3 nucleotides: TGTGCCAGCAGCCGGGGGACTAGCCACGAGCAGTACTTC. Amino acid sequence: CASSRGTSHEQYF.

In this sample, this clonotype turned up many times. This chain connects TRBV7-9 to TRBJ2-7; 12 bases match TRBD2. The trim removed 4 bases at V and 5 bases at J, leaving 6 bases unmatched. CDR3 size: 15 residues. Germline V gene data show CDR1 as SEHNR and CDR2 as FQNEAQ (reference sequence). The CDR3 here is CASSSPLAGGHEQYF. The CDR3 DNA sequence: TGTGCCAGCAGCTCCCCACTAGCGGGAGGACACGAGCAGTACTTC.

In this sample, this clonotype turned up a few times. The DNA for the CDR3 is TGTGCCAGTGGTTGGGGGCTTAGGCAGCCCCAGCATTTT. This sequence encodes CASGWGLRQPQHF. The chain has TRBV19 and TRBJ1-5, with D tentatively TRBD1 (6 bases). CDR3 length equals 13 residues. V was pared by 8 bases and J by 7 bases, with 15 bases between. From germline, CDR1 is LNHDA and CDR2 SQIVND (reference sequence).